The rows below give T cell receptor beta chains drawn from one sample of a study of OX40 agonist ivuxolimab in advanced cancers. Only in-frame clones appear in the TCRdb table, and some are missing; sequencing was by immunoSEQ multiplex PCR. The repertoire holds roughly 16,000 clones, with about 73% as singletons. The material sequenced was CD4+ or CD8+ T cells sorted from blood, taken in a trial of the OX40 agonist ivuxolimab. These receptor sequences come from an adult with an advanced solid tumor such as melanoma, head and neck, liver or kidney cancer. Each CDR3 is given with its conserved first and last residue. The D gene is left open where the match is weak. Where a row states a size, it is once, few, many or the class of an expanded clone; other rows omit it.

j_gene: TRBJ2-7; d_gene: NA; abundance: NA; v_gene: TRBV9; CDR3aa: CASSVADSPYEQYF; CDR3nt: TGTGCCAGCAGCGTAGCAGACAGCCCCTACGAGCAGTACTTC
j_gene: TRBJ2-3; d_gene: NA; abundance: NA; v_gene: TRBV7-9; CDR3aa: CASSPPGISTDTQYF; CDR3nt: TGTGCCAGCAGCCCCCCCGGGATTAGCACAGATACGCAGTATTTT
j_gene: TRBJ2-1; d_gene: TRBD2; abundance: once; v_gene: TRBV27; CDR3aa: CASSTGTSVYNEQFF; CDR3nt: TGTGCCAGCAGTACCGGGACTAGTGTCTACAATGAGCAGTTCTTC
j_gene: TRBJ1-1; d_gene: NA; abundance: NA; v_gene: TRBV6-5; CDR3aa: CASSYSPSGNTEAFF; CDR3nt: TGTGCCAGCAGTTACTCCCCATCAGGGAACACTGAAGCTTTCTTT
j_gene: TRBJ2-4; d_gene: NA; abundance: NA; v_gene: TRBV25-1; CDR3aa: CASSETQGTMAKNIQYF; CDR3nt: TGTGCCAGCAGTGAGACACAGGGGACTATGGCCAAAAACATTCAGTACTTC
j_gene: TRBJ2-7; d_gene: TRBD2; abundance: NA; v_gene: TRBV30; CDR3aa: CAWRVGSSGRAFESYEQYF; CDR3nt: TGTGCCTGGAGGGTAGGGTCCAGCGGGAGGGCCTTTGAGAGTTACGAGCAGTACTTC
j_gene: TRBJ2-7; d_gene: NA; abundance: few; v_gene: TRBV11-1; CDR3aa: CASSHPLTASYEQYF; CDR3nt: TGTGCCAGCAGCCACCCCTTGACAGCCTCCTACGAGCAGTACTTC
j_gene: TRBJ2-1; d_gene: NA; abundance: NA; v_gene: TRBV30; CDR3aa: CAWSVFRPGTLTYNEQFF; CDR3nt: TGTGCCTGGAGTGTCTTCCGACCCGGGACACTCACCTACAATGAGCAGTTCTTC
j_gene: TRBJ2-7; d_gene: TRBD2; abundance: NA; v_gene: TRBV5-1; CDR3aa: CASSLAETSGRSYEQYF; CDR3nt: TGCGCCAGCAGCTTGGCAGAGACTAGCGGGAGGTCCTACGAGCAGTACTTC
j_gene: TRBJ2-1; d_gene: NA; abundance: NA; v_gene: TRBV4-1; CDR3aa: CASSQEGRNSYNEQFF; CDR3nt: TGCGCCAGCAGCCAAGAGGGACGGAACTCCTACAATGAGCAGTTCTTC
j_gene: TRBJ2-7; d_gene: TRBD1; abundance: NA; v_gene: TRBV29-1; CDR3aa: CSAPDRGSSYEQYF; CDR3nt: TGCAGCGCCCCCGACAGGGGGTCCTCCTACGAGCAGTACTTC
j_gene: TRBJ2-7; d_gene: TRBD2; abundance: NA; v_gene: TRBV11-2; CDR3aa: CASSPLGGGLEQYF; CDR3nt: TGTGCCAGCAGCCCCCTCGGGGGAGGGCTCGAGCAGTACTTC
j_gene: TRBJ1-1; d_gene: NA; abundance: large; v_gene: TRBV7-9; CDR3aa: CAIQTLGANTEAFF; CDR3nt: TGTGCCATCCAGACTTTGGGCGCCAACACTGAAGCTTTCTTT
j_gene: TRBJ2-1; d_gene: NA; abundance: medium-sized; v_gene: TRBV6-4; CDR3aa: CASSPGEREQFF; CDR3nt: TGTGCCAGCAGTCCTGGAGAGCGGGAGCAGTTCTTC
j_gene: TRBJ1-1; d_gene: NA; abundance: once; v_gene: TRBV19; CDR3aa: CASSMGRQSMNTEAFF; CDR3nt: TGTGCCAGTAGTATGGGCCGACAGTCCATGAACACTGAAGCTTTCTTT
j_gene: TRBJ2-2; d_gene: NA; abundance: NA; v_gene: TRBV13; CDR3aa: CASSLGLGGRELFF; CDR3nt: TGTGCCAGCAGCTTAGGGCTGGGGGGCCGGGAGCTGTTTTTT
j_gene: TRBJ2-1; d_gene: NA; abundance: NA; v_gene: TRBV12-5; CDR3aa: CASGLGGYEQFF; CDR3nt: TGTGCTAGTGGTCTTGGGGGTTATGAGCAGTTCTTC
j_gene: TRBJ2-3; d_gene: NA; abundance: NA; v_gene: TRBV11-2; CDR3aa: CASSLEGTQYF; CDR3nt: TGTGCCAGCAGCTTAGAGGGTACGCAGTATTTT
j_gene: TRBJ2-2; d_gene: TRBD2; abundance: once; v_gene: TRBV5-6; CDR3aa: CASSLILAGGPGTGELFF; CDR3nt: TGTGCCAGCAGCTTGATCCTAGCGGGAGGGCCGGGCACCGGGGAGCTGTTTTTT
j_gene: TRBJ1-5; d_gene: NA; abundance: NA; v_gene: TRBV19; CDR3aa: CASSIYQDASNQPQHF; CDR3nt: TGTGCCAGTAGTATTTATCAGGACGCGAGCAATCAGCCCCAGCATTTT
j_gene: TRBJ1-1; d_gene: NA; abundance: NA; v_gene: TRBV12-5; CDR3aa: CASGLVDRTISTEAFF; CDR3nt: TGTGCTAGTGGTTTGGTGGACAGAACAATTAGCACTGAAGCTTTCTTT
j_gene: TRBJ1-2; d_gene: TRBD1; abundance: NA; v_gene: TRBV7-9; CDR3aa: CASTTGGSNYGYTF; CDR3nt: TGTGCCAGCACCACAGGGGGATCTAACTATGGCTACACCTTC
j_gene: TRBJ2-3; d_gene: TRBD1; abundance: NA; v_gene: TRBV6-4; CDR3aa: CASSDGQGADTQYF; CDR3nt: TGTGCCAGCAGTGACGGACAGGGGGCAGATACGCAGTATTTT
j_gene: TRBJ1-2; d_gene: TRBD1; abundance: NA; v_gene: TRBV6-1; CDR3aa: CASSEWDRTSDGYTF; CDR3nt: TGTGCCAGCAGTGAATGGGACAGGACTTCGGATGGCTACACCTTC
j_gene: TRBJ2-1; d_gene: NA; abundance: NA; v_gene: TRBV27; CDR3aa: CASNRLAQGHNEQFF; CDR3nt: TGTGCCAGCAACCGACTGGCCCAGGGGCACAATGAGCAGTTCTTC
j_gene: TRBJ2-1; d_gene: TRBD1; abundance: NA; v_gene: TRBV30; CDR3aa: CAWRLGGEQFF; CDR3nt: TGTGCCTGGAGATTAGGGGGCGAGCAGTTCTTC
j_gene: TRBJ2-7; d_gene: NA; abundance: NA; v_gene: TRBV4-3; CDR3aa: CASSQDSGGSYEQYF; CDR3nt: TGCGCCAGCAGCCAAGATTCAGGCGGCTCCTACGAGCAGTACTTC
j_gene: TRBJ2-5; d_gene: TRBD2; abundance: NA; v_gene: TRBV10-3; CDR3aa: CAISELQGASGPQETQYF; CDR3nt: TGTGCCATCAGTGAGCTTCAAGGGGCTAGCGGACCCCAAGAGACCCAGTACTTC
j_gene: TRBJ2-7; d_gene: TRBD2; abundance: NA; v_gene: TRBV19; CDR3aa: CASSLAGTAYEQYF; CDR3nt: TGTGCCAGTAGCTTAGCGGGCACGGCCTACGAGCAGTACTTC
j_gene: TRBJ2-1; d_gene: TRBD2; abundance: NA; v_gene: TRBV7-8; CDR3aa: CASSLPGLAGNEQFF; CDR3nt: TGTGCCAGCAGCCTCCCGGGACTAGCCGGGAATGAGCAGTTCTTC
j_gene: TRBJ2-5; d_gene: NA; abundance: few; v_gene: TRBV27; CDR3aa: CASSSQGGTRSGLETQYF; CDR3nt: TGTGCCAGCAGTTCCCAAGGGGGGACAAGATCTGGTTTGGAGACCCAGTACTTC
j_gene: TRBJ2-7; d_gene: TRBD2; abundance: few; v_gene: TRBV10-3; CDR3aa: CAISEGIAGGPYYEQYF; CDR3nt: TGTGCCATCAGTGAGGGGATAGCGGGAGGGCCTTATTACGAGCAGTACTTC
j_gene: TRBJ2-7; d_gene: TRBD2; abundance: few; v_gene: TRBV5-6; CDR3aa: CASRIGTRGEQYF; CDR3nt: TGTGCCAGCAGAATCGGGACTAGAGGCGAGCAGTACTTC
j_gene: TRBJ2-3; d_gene: NA; abundance: NA; v_gene: TRBV4-2; CDR3aa: CASSQDAERTSTDTQYF; CDR3nt: TGTGCCAGCAGCCAAGATGCGGAGCGGACTAGCACAGATACGCAGTATTTT
j_gene: TRBJ2-1; d_gene: NA; abundance: NA; v_gene: TRBV7-9; CDR3aa: CASSNNEQFF; CDR3nt: TGTGCCAGCAGCAACAATGAGCAGTTCTTC
j_gene: TRBJ1-4; d_gene: NA; abundance: NA; v_gene: TRBV5-6; CDR3aa: CASSLGGDEKLFF; CDR3nt: TGTGCCAGCAGCTTAGGAGGTGATGAAAAACTGTTTTTT
j_gene: TRBJ2-1; d_gene: NA; abundance: NA; v_gene: TRBV7-9; CDR3aa: CASSTARGASYNEQFF; CDR3nt: TGTGCCAGCAGCACCGCGAGGGGTGCATCCTACAATGAGCAGTTCTTC
j_gene: TRBJ2-3; d_gene: TRBD2; abundance: NA; v_gene: TRBV4-1; CDR3aa: CASSQVVLGGGTSGNPDTQYF; CDR3nt: TGCGCCAGCAGCCAAGTGGTACTGGGGGGAGGGACTAGCGGGAATCCAGATACGCAGTATTTT
j_gene: TRBJ2-1; d_gene: TRBD2; abundance: NA; v_gene: TRBV29-1; CDR3aa: CSVELTSGSYNEQFF; CDR3nt: TGCAGCGTTGAACTGACTAGCGGCTCCTACAATGAGCAGTTCTTC
j_gene: TRBJ2-1; d_gene: TRBD1; abundance: once; v_gene: TRBV7-9; CDR3aa: CASSLGQAKDNEQFF; CDR3nt: TGTGCCAGCAGCTTGGGACAGGCGAAGGACAATGAGCAGTTCTTC
j_gene: TRBJ2-3; d_gene: TRBD2; abundance: NA; v_gene: TRBV5-1; CDR3aa: CASRFAGTSGIGTDTQYF; CDR3nt: TGCGCCAGCAGGTTTGCTGGGACTAGCGGGATTGGCACAGATACGCAGTATTTT
j_gene: TRBJ2-7; d_gene: TRBD1; abundance: NA; v_gene: TRBV11-2; CDR3aa: CASSRDPGQSDEQYF; CDR3nt: TGTGCCAGCAGCCGGGATCCGGGACAGTCTGACGAGCAGTACTTC
j_gene: TRBJ1-5; d_gene: NA; abundance: NA; v_gene: TRBV12-5; CDR3aa: CASGLETFNQPQHF; CDR3nt: TGTGCTAGTGGTTTAGAAACATTCAATCAGCCCCAGCATTTT
j_gene: TRBJ2-7; d_gene: NA; abundance: few; v_gene: TRBV4-1; CDR3aa: CASSQDPPGAHEQYF; CDR3nt: TGCGCCAGCAGCCAAGATCCGCCAGGGGCCCACGAGCAGTACTTC
j_gene: TRBJ2-7; d_gene: NA; abundance: NA; v_gene: TRBV9; CDR3aa: CASSVSGGASLGEQYF; CDR3nt: TGTGCCAGCAGCGTCAGCGGAGGGGCTTCTCTGGGCGAGCAGTACTTC
j_gene: TRBJ1-2; d_gene: NA; abundance: few; v_gene: TRBV29-1; CDR3aa: CSLSRDTNYGYTF; CDR3nt: TGCAGCCTGTCGAGGGACACCAACTATGGCTACACCTTC
j_gene: TRBJ1-1; d_gene: NA; abundance: NA; v_gene: TRBV29-1; CDR3aa: CSVVGFDAFF; CDR3nt: TGCAGCGTTGTAGGGTTCGACGCTTTCTTT
j_gene: TRBJ2-7; d_gene: NA; abundance: NA; v_gene: TRBV14; CDR3aa: CASSQAVPHYEQYF; CDR3nt: TGTGCCAGCAGCCAAGCTGTCCCCCACTACGAGCAGTACTTC
j_gene: TRBJ2-2; d_gene: TRBD1; abundance: once; v_gene: TRBV2; CDR3aa: CASTTPGTVEVTGELFF; CDR3nt: TGTGCCAGCACCACGCCCGGGACAGTTGAGGTCACCGGGGAGCTGTTTTTT
j_gene: TRBJ1-2; d_gene: NA; abundance: NA; v_gene: TRBV7-9; CDR3aa: CASRREQGGGYGYTF; CDR3nt: TGTGCCAGCAGGCGAGAACAGGGAGGCGGCTATGGCTACACCTTC
j_gene: TRBJ2-1; d_gene: TRBD2; abundance: medium-sized; v_gene: TRBV7-7; CDR3aa: CASSLSGISYNEQFF; CDR3nt: TGTGCCAGCAGCTTAAGCGGGATCTCCTACAATGAGCAGTTCTTC
j_gene: TRBJ1-1; d_gene: NA; abundance: NA; v_gene: TRBV6-1; CDR3aa: CASSDLRRVAGTEAFF; CDR3nt: TGTGCCAGCAGTGACCTAAGACGCGTAGCGGGGACTGAAGCTTTCTTT
j_gene: TRBJ2-3; d_gene: TRBD2; abundance: NA; v_gene: TRBV7-2; CDR3aa: CASSLVVVGGSNPDTQYF; CDR3nt: TGTGCCAGCAGCTTAGTAGTAGTCGGCGGGAGTAACCCAGATACGCAGTATTTT
j_gene: TRBJ2-7; d_gene: NA; abundance: NA; v_gene: TRBV23-1; CDR3aa: CASLRTVHEQYF; CDR3nt: TGCGCCAGCTTGAGGACGGTCCACGAGCAGTACTTC
j_gene: TRBJ2-1; d_gene: NA; abundance: NA; v_gene: TRBV19; CDR3aa: CASSLGESYNEQFF; CDR3nt: TGTGCCAGTAGTCTTGGGGAATCCTACAATGAGCAGTTCTTC